This T cell receptor beta chain was found in a study of cytomegalovirus exposure and HLA in healthy donors. Study-wide results and caveats: Researchers reported in a later analysis that common viral pathogens appeared linked to several top clusters. TCR sequences were mostly rare, though some public TCRs occurred in many donors. TCR beta chains numbering roughly 150 were designated cytomegalovirus-associated.

The CDR3 is 13 amino acids. Trimming removed 4 bases from V and 5 bases from J; junction bases left unmatched: 4. Germline lookup yields CDR1 SGHRS and CDR2 YFSETQ. This clone has only one observation. Its antigen is undetermined. The PCR made use of 60 Vbeta and 13 Jbeta primers. The repertoire was sequenced with immunoSEQ multiplex PCR; TCRdb's copy has only in-frame clones and lacks some. The table records under 200,000 clones, 84% of them present only once. The receptor was isolated from a boy aged 2 to 10 in good health and CMV-seronegative. The genes are TRBV5-1 and TRBJ1-2, with TRBD1 matching over 8 bases. Sequencing was performed on PBMCs. In nucleotides, the CDR3 is TGCGCCAGCAGCGGGGACAGGTTATATGGCTACACCTTC. The encoded protein is CASSGDRLYGYTF.